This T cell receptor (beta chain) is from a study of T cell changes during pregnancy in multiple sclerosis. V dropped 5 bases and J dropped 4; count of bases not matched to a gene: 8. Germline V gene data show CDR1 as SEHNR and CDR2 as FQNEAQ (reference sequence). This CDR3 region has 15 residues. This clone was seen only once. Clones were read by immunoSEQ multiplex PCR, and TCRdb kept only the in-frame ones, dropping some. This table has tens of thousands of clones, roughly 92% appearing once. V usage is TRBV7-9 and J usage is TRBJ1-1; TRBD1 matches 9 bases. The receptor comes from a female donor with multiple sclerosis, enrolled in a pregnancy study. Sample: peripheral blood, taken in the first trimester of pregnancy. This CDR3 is CASSPGQGVGTEAFF. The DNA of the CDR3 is TGTGCCAGCAGCCCGGGACAGGGTGTGGGCACTGAAGCTTTCTTT.